The present T cell receptor (beta chain) was sequenced within a study of T cells after yellow fever vaccination. V gave up 2 bases and J gave up 5 bases, with 7 bases separating them. CDR3 length equals 13 residues. The germline CDR1 and CDR2 sequences are SGDLS and YYNGEE. MiXCR, applied by TCRdb to the 5' RACE reads, yields one record per CDR3 protein. The sample lists approximately 450,000 distinct CDR3 sequences; around 19% were seen once. This clonotype was seen only a few times. This chain connects TRBV9 to TRBJ1-4, with D uncertain. The sample in question was PBMCs, obtained before the yellow fever booster vaccination. The sequence was collected from a man between 18 and 35 years old who received the YFV17D yellow fever vaccine. The CDR3 loop reads CASSVEPNEKLFF. CDR3 DNA sequence: TGTGCCAGCAGCGTCGAACCAAATGAAAAACTGTTTTTT. The complete variable domain, with remaining parts taken from reference TRBV9 and TRBJ1-4, reads DSGVTQTPKHLITATGQRVTLRCSPRSGDLSVYWYQQSLDQGLQFLIQYYNGEERAKGNILERFSAQQFPDLHSELNLSSLELGDSALYFCASSVEPNEKLFFGSGTQLSVL.